These 24 T cell receptor beta chains share one sample of origin, sequenced in a study of identical twins. TCRdb reprocessed the 5' RACE reads via MiXCR and lists one record per CDR3 protein. The sample carries hundreds of thousands of distinct CDR3 sequences, about 12% recorded once. This same sample was also part of a study on yellow fever vaccine responses in identical twins.

Sample: CD8+ T cells sorted from blood. The receptors stem from a woman between 18 and 29 years old in good health.

This clonotype was seen a handful of times. No conserved phenylalanine or tryptophan ends this CDR3, so it is likely a read error. The CDR3 loop reads CASSIPSFQETQYL. The CDR3 region has the DNA TGTGCCAGCAGCATACCGTCGTTCCAAGAGACCCAGTACCTC. The V and J genes are TRBV6-1 and TRBJ2-5; the D is unclear. V was trimmed by 6 bases and J by 1 base, leaving 12 bases between them. Germline V gives CDR1 MNHNS, CDR2 SASEGT. The CDR3 is 14 amino acids.

This clonotype has just a few counts. The gene calls are TRBV6-1 and TRBJ2-1; D is possibly TRBD1 or TRBD2 (5 bases each). Per the germline V gene, CDR1 is MNHNS and CDR2 is SASEGT. The CDR3 spans 15 residues. The ends were cut back, 1 base at V and 0 bases at J, with 7 bases in the middle. The CDR3 coding sequence is TGTGCCAGCAGTGAAGAGGGGAGCTCCTACAATGAGCAGTTCTTC. Amino acid sequence: CASSEEGSSYNEQFF.

The genes are TRBV11-2 and TRBJ1-1; a weak D match, TRBD1 (6 bases). V was cut by 10 bases and J by 1 base, with 10 bases left in between. Per germline, CDR1 SGHAT and CDR2 FQNNGV. The CDR3 has 12 residues. The CDR3 sequence is CATRGGNTEAFF. CDR3 bases: TGTGCCACCAGAGGGGGGAACACTGAAGCTTTCTTT.

This clonotype showed up many times. The genes are TRBV5-6 and TRBJ2-7; D may correspond to TRBD1 or TRBD2 (5 bases each). The CDR3 sequence is 15 residues long. The germline gives CDR1 SGHDT, CDR2 YYEEEE. Trimming removed 3 bases at V and 0 bases at J, with 13 bases between. The CDR3 loop is CASSSLGTTSYEQYF. The CDR3 coding sequence is TGTGCCAGCAGCTCGCTCGGGACCACCTCCTACGAGCAGTACTTC.

The chain combines TRBV6-1 with TRBJ2-2, with a weak D call TRBD2 (6 bases). Germline V gives CDR1 MNHNS, CDR2 SASEGT. The CDR3 is 17 residues long. V was trimmed by 4 bases and J by 2 bases, leaving 17 bases between them. The CDR3 region is CASSGPRESINTGELFF. For the CDR3, the DNA is TGTGCCAGCAGTGGCCCCCGGGAGAGCATAAACACCGGGGAGCTGTTTTTT.

This clonotype was counted many times. V and J are TRBV29-1 and TRBJ2-5, with 7 bases fitting TRBD1. CDR3 length: 18 residues. With 0 bases clipped from V and 9 bases from J, the junction kept 22 bases outside the gene matches. Germline CDR1 is SQVTM and CDR2 is ANQGSEA. CDR3 nucleotides: TGCAGCGTTGAAGATCCGGTCATCCGGGACAGTACAAGAGTGGCCCAGTACTTC. Encoded protein: CSVEDPVIRDSTRVAQYF.

The chain links TRBV24-1 to TRBJ2-3; D might be TRBD1 (6 bases). The CDR3 consists of 13 residues. The V end was cut by 6 bases, the J end by 3 bases, with 9 bases between. Germline V gives CDR1 KGHDR, CDR2 SFDVKD. The CDR3 sequence is CATSRQETDTQYF. In DNA form, the CDR3 reads TGTGCCACCAGTCGACAGGAGACAGATACGCAGTATTTT.

The J gene is TRBJ2-7, the V gene TRBV10-2; no definite D call. Germline-derived CDR1 and CDR2 are WSHSY and SAAADI. The CDR3 has 16 residues. Trimming shortened V by 3 bases and J by 2 bases, and 17 bases separated the two germline ends. The CDR3 DNA follows: TGCGCCAGCAGTGATGAGCACCTCGGGCCTACCTACGAGCAGTACTTC. Residues: CASSDEHLGPTYEQYF.

The chain carries TRBV4-1 and TRBJ2-3; D call uncertain. The CDR3 spans 18 residues. CDR1 and CDR2 from the germline V gene are MGHRA and YSYEKL. Trimming pared 0 bases from V and 2 bases from J, leaving 18 bases between. This CDR3 reads CASSQDVVERSPTDTQYF. In DNA, the CDR3 is TGCGCCAGCAGCCAAGATGTGGTGGAGCGTTCCCCCACAGATACGCAGTATTTT.

J is TRBJ2-2 and V is TRBV7-9; TRBD1 might be the D (6 bases). Trimming cost V 3 bases and J 1 base, with 9 bases left between them. The V gene's germline CDR1 is SEHNR and CDR2 FQNEAQ (reference sequence). This CDR3 spans 15 amino acids. The CDR3 DNA follows: TGTGCCAGCAGCTTGTCACAGGGGAACACCGGGGAGCTGTTTTTT. Translating it yields CASSLSQGNTGELFF.

The chain joins TRBV7-8 to TRBJ2-1; 11 bases line up with TRBD1. V lost 1 base to trimming and J lost 9 bases; unmatched junction nucleotides: 8. Germline V gives CDR1 SGHVS, CDR2 FQNEAQ. The CDR3 runs 16 residues. The DNA of the CDR3 is TGTGCCAGCAGCTTAGATTTCGGACAGGGGGCGATTGAGCAGTTCTTC. Its translation is CASSLDFGQGAIEQFF.

V is TRBV7-8 and J is TRBJ2-7; weak D call: TRBD2 (5 bases). CDR3 size: 15 residues. Germline V gene data show CDR1 as SGHVS and CDR2 as FQNEAQ. The germline V and J ends were trimmed by 2 bases and 5 bases, with 16 bases remaining between them. The chain's CDR3 is CASSLTRGSWNEQYV. CDR3 nucleotides: TGTGCCAGCAGCTTAACTCGGGGTAGCTGGAACGAGCAGTACGTC.

This clonotype has just a few counts. The chain links TRBV15 to TRBJ2-6; 8 bases agree with TRBD1. Germline CDR1 reads LNHNV; CDR2 reads YYDKDF (reference sequence). The ends lost 5 bases at V and 0 bases at J; junction bases unmatched: 3. This CDR3 is 16 amino acids long. DNA for the CDR3: TGTGCCACCAGCCCAGACAGGGGCTCTGGGGCCAACGTCCTGACTTTC. Residues: CATSPDRGSGANVLTF.

This clonotype was found a few times. CDR3 in DNA: TGCGCCAGCAGCCAAGAAGACAGGGGCGGTACCGGGGAGCTGTTTTTT. Its translation is CASSQEDRGGTGELFF. The V call is TRBV4-1, the J call TRBJ2-2, with TRBD1 matching over 8 bases. Trimming cost V 0 bases and J 5 bases; bases outside gene matches: 5. The germline V gene has CDR1 MGHRA and CDR2 YSYEKL. This CDR3 spans 16 amino acids.

This chain connects TRBV7-2 to TRBJ2-1, with 8 bases lining up with TRBD2. This CDR3 is 17 amino acids long. The germline V gene encodes CDR1 SGHTA and CDR2 FQGNSA. V was pared by 5 bases and J by 0 bases, with 9 bases of the junction left unmatched. The CDR3 coding sequence is TGTGCCAGCAGCCCCTGGCTAGCGGGCTACTCCTACAATGAGCAGTTCTTC. It is translated as CASSPWLAGYSYNEQFF.

The V gene is TRBV12-5, the J gene TRBJ1-3; 7 bases are a match to TRBD1. Germline V gives CDR1 LGHNT, CDR2 FRNRAP. Losses at the gene ends were 1 base for V and 9 bases for J; bases not matched to a gene: 3. There are 13 residues in the CDR3. CDR3 in DNA: TGTGCTAGTGGTTTGGGGACAGGTGCCACCATATATTTT. Protein: CASGLGTGATIYF.

This clonotype was observed a handful of times. The J gene is TRBJ2-1, the V gene TRBV10-3, with D maybe TRBD2 (6 bases). Trimming took off 11 bases at V and 5 bases at J, with 13 bases between the two ends. The germline V gene encodes CDR1 ENHRY and CDR2 SYGVKD. This CDR3 spans 12 amino acids. CDR3 loop: CALGGRNNEQFF. In nucleotides, the CDR3 is TGTGCCCTGGGGGGACGAAACAATGAGCAGTTCTTC.

The chain carries TRBV12-3 or TRBV12-4 and TRBJ2-1, with 15 bases aligning to TRBD2. J gave up 9 bases and V 5 bases, and 2 bases lay outside the gene matches. CDR3 length equals 14 residues. Here the CDR3 reads CASSGLAGGLEQFF. As DNA, the CDR3 is TGTGCCAGCAGTGGACTAGCGGGAGGGCTTGAGCAGTTCTTC.

This clonotype was picked up a small number of times. The chain joins TRBV29-1 to TRBJ2-7, with D perhaps matching TRBD2 (5 bases). In germline, CDR1 is SQVTM, CDR2 ANQGSEA. This CDR3 is 14 amino acids long. V lost 0 bases and J 2 bases, leaving 11 bases between the germline ends. The DNA of the CDR3 is TGCAGCGTTGAAGAAGGCGGGCTCCCCTACGAGCAGTACTTC. Translating gives CSVEEGGLPYEQYF.

The rearrangement joins TRBV3-1 to TRBJ2-1, with D maybe TRBD2 (5 bases). V was cut by 0 bases and J by 1 base, with 10 bases left in between. The CDR3 length is 16 residues. Per germline, CDR1 LGHDT and CDR2 YNNKEL (reference sequence). CDR3 DNA sequence: TGTGCCAGCAGCCAAGATCTGGCGGGTTCCTACAATGAGCAGTTCTTC. It translates to CASSQDLAGSYNEQFF.

V usage is TRBV20-1 and J usage is TRBJ2-3, with TRBD2 matching over 9 bases. The germline V gene has CDR1 DFQATT and CDR2 SNEGSKA (reference sequence). V dropped 2 bases and J dropped 2; count of bases not matched to a gene: 14. The CDR3 length is 18 residues. The CDR3 region is CSARIFEGLAGPTDTQYF. The DNA of the CDR3 is TGCAGTGCTAGAATTTTTGAGGGTCTAGCGGGACCCACAGATACGCAGTATTTT.

This clonotype was counted only a few times. For the CDR3, the DNA is TGTGCCAGCAGTTTAAGTAGTCACAATGAAAAACTGTTTTTT. Translated: CASSLSSHNEKLFF. The genes are TRBV27 and TRBJ1-4; D gene ambiguous. Germline V gene data show CDR1 as MNHEY and CDR2 as SMNVEV (reference sequence). Trimming stripped 2 bases from V and 5 bases from J, with 9 bases between. The CDR3 spans 14 residues.

V and J are TRBV6-1 and TRBJ2-1; 10 bases align to TRBD1. The CDR3 extends over 16 amino acids. V lost 2 bases and J lost 7; bases outside the gene matches: 8. From germline, CDR1 is MNHNS and CDR2 SASEGT. This chain's CDR3 is CASSEKARQGANEQFF. DNA of the CDR3: TGTGCCAGCAGTGAAAAAGCGAGACAGGGGGCAAATGAGCAGTTCTTC.

Many counts were recorded for this clonotype. The J gene is TRBJ2-1, the V gene TRBV12-3 or TRBV12-4; the match to TRBD2 covers 11 bases. The CDR3 covers 16 residues. V lost 5 bases, J lost 1 base, and 4 bases stayed unmatched. The CDR3 is CASSPRTSGSYNEQFF. CDR3 sequence (DNA): TGTGCCAGCAGTCCCCGGACTAGCGGGTCCTACAATGAGCAGTTCTTC.